Below, 20 T cell receptor beta chains from the same sample are listed, as sequenced in a study of blood T cell repertoires in COVID-19. Only in-frame clones appear in the TCRdb table, and some are missing; sequencing was by immunoSEQ multiplex PCR. The table shows some 140,000 clones, with roughly 83% occurring only once. Sequencing was performed on PBMCs or T cells enriched from blood (not recorded which). All receptors derive from a man in his forties with acute COVID-19.

The J gene is TRBJ1-2, the V gene TRBV9; D is ambiguous. The CDR3 extends over 12 amino acids. CDR1 is SGDLS, CDR2 YYNGEE, per germline. V was shortened by 4 bases and J by 3 bases, with 7 bases between the two germline ends. CDR3 coding DNA: TGTGCCAGCAGCCCCCCCGACTATGGCTACACCTTC. It specifies CASSPPDYGYTF.

J is TRBJ2-7 and V is TRBV7-9; 9 nucleotides agree with TRBD1. The V and J ends lost 4 bases and 4 bases, in that order; junction bases with no gene match: 8. CDR1 SEHNR and CDR2 FQNEAQ come from the germline V gene (reference sequence). The CDR3 is 15 amino acids. The CDR3 protein is CASSYRTGESYEQYF. The CDR3, as DNA: TGTGCCAGCAGCTATCGGACAGGGGAATCTTACGAGCAGTACTTC.

V is TRBV19 and J is TRBJ2-1; tentative D call: TRBD2 (6 bases). Trimming removed 5 bases from V and 8 bases from J, with 10 bases in between. CDR1 and CDR2 (germline): LNHDA, SQIVND (reference sequence). The CDR3 extends over 12 amino acids. This CDR3 reads CASSSRRDEQFF. The CDR3 region has the DNA TGTGCCAGTAGTTCCCGGAGGGATGAGCAGTTCTTC.

The rearrangement uses TRBV6-5 and TRBJ2-2; unclear D gene. This CDR3 region has 15 residues. CDR1 is MNHEY and CDR2 is SVGAGI in the germline V gene. Trimming removed 5 bases from V and 3 bases from J, with 13 bases in between. In DNA, the CDR3 is TGTGCCAGCAGTCAGACATTGACGGACACCGGGGAGCTGTTTTTT. Its translation: CASSQTLTDTGELFF.

Notes on this clone: At one of its ends the junction is not consistent with the germline gene, which may arise from a read error. The J gene is TRBJ1-6, the V gene TRBV7-2; TRBD1 matches 9 bases. Germline lookup yields CDR1 SGHTA and CDR2 FQGNSA. The CDR3 spans 15 residues. The CDR3 sequence is CASSLAGTGNSPLHF. The CDR3, as DNA: TGTGCCAGCAGCCTAGCGGGGACAGGGAATTCACCCCTCCACTTT.

The chain combines TRBV11-2 with TRBJ2-5, with 10 nucleotides matching TRBD2. CDR1 SGHAT and CDR2 FQNNGV come from the germline V gene. This CDR3 is built from 18 residues. The J segment lost 4 bases and the V segment lost 2 bases, leaving 13 bases of the junction unmatched. The CDR3 here is CASSLRRAAGGIGETQYF. The CDR3 bases are TGTGCCAGCAGCTTAAGGCGGGCAGCGGGGGGGATTGGAGAGACCCAGTACTTC. The full variable domain, its missing parts supplied by reference TRBV11-2 and TRBJ2-5, is EAGVAQSPRYKIIEKRQSVAFWCNPISGHATLYWYQQILGQGPKLLIQFQNNGVVDDSQLPKDRFSAERLKGVDSTLKIQPAKLEDSAVYLCASSLRRAAGGIGETQYFGPGTRLLVL.

The chain is built from TRBV28 and TRBJ1-6; 9 bases are a match to TRBD1. This CDR3 contains 14 residues. J was trimmed by 10 bases and V by 6 bases; bases with no gene match: 7. CDR1 is MDHEN, CDR2 SYDVKM, per germline. This chain's CDR3 is CASRTTGGGSPLHF. The CDR3 DNA reads TGTGCCAGCAGAACTACAGGGGGCGGCTCACCCCTCCACTTT.

This clone came up once. The chain couples TRBV11-2 to TRBJ2-7; D gene unclear. V was clipped by 1 base and J by 3 bases, with 10 bases between them. This CDR3 has 14 amino acids. Germline V CDR1 and CDR2: SGHAT, FQNNGV. DNA for the CDR3: TGTGCCAGCAGCTTAGCCAGTCTTAACTACGAGCAGTACTTC. Translation gives CASSLASLNYEQYF. The full variable domain, in which reference TRBV11-2 and TRBJ2-7 provide the parts outside the CDR3, is EAGVAQSPRYKIIEKRQSVAFWCNPISGHATLYWYQQILGQGPKLLIQFQNNGVVDDSQLPKDRFSAERLKGVDSTLKIQPAKLEDSAVYLCASSLASLNYEQYFGPGTRLTVT.

The gene calls are TRBV6-2 or TRBV6-3 and TRBJ1-5; D remains unclear. V was shortened by 4 bases and J by 4 bases, with 8 bases between the two germline ends. In germline, CDR1 is MNHEY, CDR2 SVGEGT. The CDR3 runs to 13 residues. The chain's CDR3 is CASSWSPNQPQHF. The CDR3, as DNA: TGTGCCAGCAGTTGGAGTCCGAATCAGCCCCAGCATTTT.

About this clone itself: The same CDR3 also results from other DNA sequences found in this sample. The chain is built from TRBV5-1 and TRBJ1-4; the D gene is possibly TRBD1 (6 bases). CDR1 SGHRS and CDR2 YFSETQ come from the germline V gene. The CDR3 is made up of 14 amino acids. Trimming removed 4 bases from V and 2 bases from J, with 9 bases in between. CDR3 sequence reads: CASSAGQTNEKLFF. The DNA for the CDR3 is TGCGCCAGCAGCGCCGGACAGACTAATGAAAAACTGTTTTTT.

The rearrangement joins TRBV7-2 to TRBJ2-7; the match to TRBD2 covers 11 bases. Germline assignment: CDR1 SGHTA and CDR2 FQGNSA. This CDR3 is 16 amino acids long. The junction had 4 bases not matched to a gene; V was cut back by 0 bases and J by 3 bases. In DNA form, the CDR3 reads TGTGCCAGCAGCTTAGCCATCCTAGCGGGAGGCTACGAGCAGTACTTC. This codes for CASSLAILAGGYEQYF.

The rearrangement joins TRBV7-6 to TRBJ2-1, with TRBD2 matching over 7 bases. V lost 3 bases, J lost 5 bases, and 4 bases stayed unmatched. This CDR3 is 14 amino acids long. Germline-derived CDR1 and CDR2 are SGHVS and FNYEAQ. CDR3: CASSLGLNNNEQFF. CDR3 nucleotides: TGTGCCAGCAGCTTGGGACTAAATAACAATGAGCAGTTCTTC.

The chain joins TRBV29-1 to TRBJ2-1, with 11 nucleotides matching TRBD2. From germline, CDR1 is SQVTM and CDR2 ANQGSEA. CDR3 length: 16 amino acids. V lost 0 bases, J lost 3 bases, and 4 bases stayed unmatched. The chain's CDR3 is CSVEDIAGGGYNEQFF. CDR3 sequence (DNA): TGCAGCGTTGAAGATATAGCGGGAGGGGGCTACAATGAGCAGTTCTTC.

The chain is built from TRBV24-1 and TRBJ1-2; D is unresolved. Trimming removed 6 bases from V and 8 bases from J, with 12 bases in between. The germline gives CDR1 KGHDR, CDR2 SFDVKD. This CDR3 comprises 12 residues. Written as DNA, the CDR3 is TGTGCCACCAGTAGATCGTCGGTGGGCTACACCTTC. Its protein product is CATSRSSVGYTF.

V and J are TRBV19 and TRBJ2-2; 9 positions match TRBD1. V shed 6 bases, J shed 2 bases, and the junction held 4 bases outside the gene matches. From germline, CDR1 is LNHDA and CDR2 SQIVND (reference sequence). The length of the CDR3 is 15 residues. The CDR3: CASRDRGINTGELFF. CDR3 in DNA: TGTGCCAGTAGGGACAGGGGAATTAACACCGGGGAGCTGTTTTTT.

This chain links TRBV29-1 with TRBJ1-2; D possibly corresponds to TRBD1 (6 bases). The CDR3 consists of 12 residues. The germline V gene encodes CDR1 SQVTM and CDR2 ANQGSEA. V gave up 6 bases and J gave up 3 bases, with 11 bases separating them. As DNA, the CDR3 is TGCAGCGTGCCCCGACAGGACTATGGCTACACCTTC. It codes for CSVPRQDYGYTF.

Only a few counts were recorded for this clone. V and J are TRBV13 and TRBJ2-1; possibly TRBD2 for D (6 bases). The CDR3 length is 16 residues. V lost 0 bases to trimming and J lost 0 bases, with 9 bases between them. Germline CDR1 and CDR2: PRHDT and FYEKMQ (reference sequence). The chain's CDR3 is CASSLGFGSSYNEQFF. CDR3 in DNA: TGTGCCAGCAGCTTAGGATTCGGGAGCTCCTACAATGAGCAGTTCTTC.

This clone was counted a few times. CDR3 sequence: CASSPRGQSEAFF. CDR3 DNA: TGTGCCAGCAGCCCCAGGGGGCAGTCTGAAGCTTTCTTT. The rearrangement uses TRBV9 and TRBJ1-1, with 8 bases lining up with TRBD1. J lost 6 bases, V lost 4 bases, and 5 bases had no gene match. The germline V gene encodes CDR1 SGDLS and CDR2 YYNGEE. The CDR3 contains 13 residues.

The chain joins TRBV5-1 to TRBJ2-1, with TRBD1 matching over 7 bases. Germline V gene lookup returns CDR1 SGHRS and CDR2 YFSETQ. With 0 bases clipped from V and 2 bases from J, the junction kept 5 bases outside the gene matches. This CDR3 region has 16 residues. The CDR3 DNA reads TGCGCCAGCAGCTTGGAGGGGGCAGCCGCCTACAATGAGCAGTTCTTC. Amino acids: CASSLEGAAAYNEQFF.

The chain has TRBV7-9 and TRBJ2-5; 14 positions agree with TRBD2. CDR3 length: 18 residues. Trimming removed 0 bases from V and 1 base from J; junction bases left unmatched: 4. Germline-derived CDR1 and CDR2 are SEHNR and FQNEAQ (reference sequence). In DNA, the CDR3 is TGTGCCAGCAGCTTAGCCGGGACTAGCGGGAGTGGCCAAGAGACCCAGTACTTC. Its translation is CASSLAGTSGSGQETQYF.